Listed below are T cell receptor beta chains from one sample, sequenced in a study of response to subunit inactivated influenza vaccine. A single record per CDR3 protein comes from TCRdb applying MiXCR to the RT-PCR reads. This sample carries just under 250,000 distinct CDR3 sequences, 9% to 15% of them seen once, and the ten largest clones take about 7.8%. The sequencing here drew on non-naive T cells sorted from PBMCs, taken 14 days before vaccination. Every receptor here comes from a man in his fifties or sixties who received an inactivated influenza vaccine. CDR3s include the opening cysteine and the closing phenylalanine or tryptophan. The D gene is left open where the match is weak. Only some rows state a clone size, as once, few, many or a class for expanded clones.

clone_size | j_call | v_call | cdr3_length | d_call | cdr3_aa | cdr3_nt
few | TRBJ1-5 | TRBV7-8 | 16 | NA | CASSLAVSGRNQPQHF | TGTGCCAGCAGCTTAGCGGTGTCAGGGAGGAATCAGCCCCAGCATTTT
few | TRBJ2-5 | TRBV6-2/TRBV6-3 | 14 | TRBD1 | CASRTGGRLETQYF | TGTGCCAGCCGGACAGGGGGTAGATTGGAGACCCAGTACTTC
NA | TRBJ2-7 | TRBV7-2 | 13 | NA | CASSSLSTYEQYF | TGTGCCAGCAGCTCCCTCTCAACCTACGAGCAGTACTTC
many | TRBJ2-7 | TRBV28 | 13 | NA | CASSFSGSYEQYF | TGTGCCAGCAGTTTCTCGGGTAGCTACGAGCAGTACTTC
NA | TRBJ1-3 | TRBV7-2 | 16 | TRBD1 | CASAPGTGRSGNTIYF | TGTGCCAGCGCCCCCGGGACAGGGAGATCCGGGAACACCATATATTTT
NA | TRBJ1-1 | TRBV30 | 13 | NA | CAWSGVSDTEAFF | TGTGCCTGGTCAGGGGTATCGGACACTGAAGCTTTCTTT
NA | TRBJ2-2 | TRBV20-1 | 15 | NA | CSASNRARGTGELFF | TGCAGTGCTAGCAACCGGGCCCGAGGGACCGGGGAGCTGTTTTTT
few | TRBJ2-3 | TRBV29-1 | 15 | TRBD2 | CSVDWLAGDPDTQYF | TGCAGCGTTGATTGGCTAGCGGGAGACCCAGATACGCAGTATTTT
few | TRBJ2-1 | TRBV20-1 | 11 | NA | CSASRDFKQFF | TGCAGTGCTAGTAGGGACTTTAAGCAGTTCTTC
NA | TRBJ2-7 | TRBV20-1 | 14 | TRBD2 | CSASAGTSGYEQYF | TGCAGTGCTAGTGCCGGGACTAGCGGGTACGAGCAGTACTTC
NA | TRBJ2-2 | TRBV6-2/TRBV6-3 | 14 | NA | CASKSASHTGELFF | TGTGCCAGCAAAAGCGCGTCTCACACCGGGGAGCTGTTTTTT
many | TRBJ1-2 | TRBV12-3/TRBV12-4 | 13 | TRBD1 | CASSLGTGGGYTF | TGTGCCAGCAGTTTGGGGACAGGGGGGGGCTACACCTTC
NA | TRBJ2-7 | TRBV20-1 | 14 | TRBD2 | CSALGTSGQAEQYF | TGCAGTGCCCTAGGGACTAGCGGACAGGCCGAGCAGTACTTC
medium-sized | TRBJ2-1 | TRBV4-3 | 14 | NA | CASSQGLFYNEQFF | TGCGCCAGCAGCCAAGGTCTTTTCTACAATGAGCAGTTCTTC
NA | TRBJ2-2 | TRBV18 | 13 | NA | CASSRTAAGELFF | TGTGCCAGCTCAAGGACAGCCGCCGGGGAGCTGTTTTTT
many | TRBJ1-1 | TRBV28 | 14 | NA | CASSRGWGDTEAFF | TGTGCCAGCAGCCGAGGGTGGGGCGACACTGAAGCTTTCTTT
NA | TRBJ2-3 | TRBV15 | 15 | TRBD2 | CATSSDSGSVDTQYF | TGTGCCACCAGCAGTGATAGCGGGAGTGTAGATACGCAGTATTTT
few | TRBJ2-6 | TRBV6-1 | 18 | TRBD1 | CASSLTGGKGDGANVLTF | TGTGCCAGCAGTCTGACAGGGGGCAAAGGCGATGGGGCCAACGTCCTGACTTTC
many | TRBJ1-6 | TRBV20-1 | 13 | NA | CSARDFPNSPLHF | TGCAGTGCTAGAGATTTTCCAAATTCACCCCTCCACTTT
many | TRBJ2-5 | TRBV10-3 | 13 | NA | CAISESTPETQYF | TGTGCCATCAGTGAGTCAACTCCAGAGACCCAGTACTTC
many | TRBJ2-1 | TRBV25-1 | 19 | NA | CASSEYPTDSGPTYNEQFF | TGTGCCAGCAGTGAATACCCGACAGATAGCGGACCGACCTACAATGAGCAGTTCTTC
NA | TRBJ2-7 | TRBV7-2 | 15 | NA | CASSIGDARYYEQYF | TGTGCCAGCAGCATAGGGGACGCGCGATACTACGAGCAGTACTTC
NA | TRBJ1-2 | TRBV19 | 11 | NA | CASTANYGYTF | TGTGCCAGTACCGCCAACTATGGCTACACCTTC
few | TRBJ2-2 | TRBV20-1 | 15 | TRBD1 | CSALSGQGAGGELFF | TGCAGTGCCCTATCCGGACAGGGGGCAGGCGGGGAGCTGTTTTTT
NA | TRBJ2-3 | TRBV28 | 14 | TRBD2 | CASSLGRDTDTQYF | TGTGCCAGCAGTTTAGGGAGGGACACAGATACGCAGTATTTT
NA | TRBJ2-7 | TRBV7-2 | 14 | NA | CASSLSRDYYEQYF | TGTGCCAGCAGCTTAAGCAGGGATTACTACGAGCAGTACTTC
NA | TRBJ2-5 | TRBV29-1 | 15 | TRBD2 | CSVVLYGGVAETQYF | TGCAGCGTTGTGTTATATGGGGGGGTGGCGGAGACCCAGTACTTC
NA | TRBJ2-7 | TRBV20-1 | 15 | TRBD2 | CSARGLAGLLYEQYF | TGCAGTGCTAGAGGGTTAGCGGGACTACTCTACGAGCAGTACTTC
NA | TRBJ2-2 | TRBV20-1 | 14 | NA | CSARRQHYTGELFF | TGCAGTGCTAGACGGCAGCATTACACCGGGGAGCTGTTTTTT
NA | TRBJ1-2 | TRBV21-1 | 16 | NA | CASSKDQGIAPYGYTF | TGTGCCAGCAGCAAAGACCAGGGTATAGCCCCCTATGGCTACACCTTC
few | TRBJ2-1 | TRBV14 | 15 | TRBD2 | CASSLVAGAFGEQFF | TGTGCCAGCAGCCTTGTAGCGGGAGCATTCGGCGAGCAGTTCTTC
NA | TRBJ2-1 | TRBV29-1 | 13 | NA | CSDGRQLPNEQFF | TGCAGCGATGGGAGACAGCTACCCAATGAGCAGTTCTTC
NA | TRBJ2-7 | TRBV28 | 16 | NA | CASSLVGRPGSYEQYF | TGTGCCAGCAGTTTAGTTGGGAGACCCGGTTCCTACGAGCAGTACTTC
NA | TRBJ2-5 | TRBV18 | 14 | NA | CASSVRGIQETQYF | TGTGCCAGCTCAGTCAGGGGAATCCAAGAGACCCAGTACTTC
many | TRBJ1-4 | TRBV4-2 | 16 | NA | CASSQKDGTGNEKLFF | TGTGCCAGCAGCCAGAAAGACGGGACGGGTAATGAAAAACTGTTTTTT
few | TRBJ2-7 | TRBV6-5 | 17 | TRBD2 | CASRFTSGGLTSYEQYF | TGTGCCAGCAGGTTTACTAGCGGGGGCCTCACTTCCTACGAGCAGTACTTC
many | TRBJ2-1 | TRBV20-1 | 15 | NA | CSAREAGGTYNEQFF | TGCAGTGCTAGAGAGGCAGGGGGGACCTACAATGAGCAGTTCTTC
many | TRBJ2-1 | TRBV20-1 | 17 | NA | CSARDLGFSGPYNEQFF | TGCAGTGCTAGAGATCTAGGGTTCTCGGGGCCCTACAATGAGCAGTTCTTC
many | TRBJ2-3 | TRBV11-1 | 16 | NA | CASSLADGGGTDTQYF | TGTGCCAGCAGCTTAGCGGACGGGGGAGGAACAGATACGCAGTATTTT
many | TRBJ1-1 | TRBV29-1 | 11 | NA | CSASWDTEAFF | TGCAGCGCCTCATGGGACACTGAAGCTTTCTTT
many | TRBJ2-2 | TRBV11-2 | 15 | TRBD1 | CASSPYRGQAGELFF | TGTGCCAGCAGCCCCTACAGGGGGCAGGCCGGGGAGCTGTTTTTT
NA | TRBJ2-2 | TRBV5-1 | 13 | NA | CASSLGMTGELFF | TGCGCCAGCAGCTTGGGTATGACCGGGGAGCTGTTTTTT
NA | TRBJ2-3 | TRBV7-9 | 15 | TRBD2 | CASSLGRGVTDTQYF | TGTGCCAGCAGCTTAGGGCGGGGGGTCACAGATACGCAGTATTTT
NA | TRBJ1-1 | TRBV10-3 | 14 | NA | CATRGEIGNTEAFF | TGTGCCACCCGGGGGGAAATCGGGAACACTGAAGCTTTCTTT
few | TRBJ1-3 | TRBV9 | 15 | NA | CASSPSDTSGNTIYF | TGTGCCAGCAGCCCGTCGGACACCTCTGGAAACACCATATATTTT
few | TRBJ1-2 | TRBV25-1 | 13 | NA | CASSESTSYGYTF | TGTGCCAGCAGTGAATCAACATCCTATGGCTACACCTTC
few | TRBJ2-2 | TRBV4-2 | 13 | NA | CASSQGNTGELFF | TGTGCCAGCAGCCAGGGAAACACCGGGGAGCTGTTTTTT
few | TRBJ2-7 | TRBV20-1 | 11 | NA | CSARPNYEQYF | TGCAGTGCTAGACCAAACTACGAGCAGTACTTC
NA | TRBJ2-3 | TRBV5-1 | 16 | NA | CASSLYATGLTDTQYF | TGCGCCAGCAGCCTCTACGCCACAGGGTTGACAGATACGCAGTATTTT
NA | TRBJ2-7 | TRBV6-2/TRBV6-3 | 15 | TRBD1 | CASLYLRTGGYEQYF | TGTGCCAGCTTATACTTGCGGACAGGGGGCTACGAGCAGTACTTC
NA | TRBJ2-1 | TRBV11-2 | 19 | TRBD2 | CASSSGGTSGSRWDNEQFF | TGTGCCAGCAGCTCGGGCGGGACTAGCGGAAGCAGGTGGGACAATGAGCAGTTCTTC
many | TRBJ1-1 | TRBV3-1 | 15 | NA | CASSQVRVIRTEAFF | TGTGCCAGCAGCCAAGTAAGGGTGATAAGGACTGAAGCTTTCTTT
NA | TRBJ1-6 | TRBV20-1 | 20 | TRBD1 | CSAPAAPGQGALSVRSPLHF | TGCAGTGCTCCCGCCGCCCCGGGACAGGGGGCGCTTAGTGTACGCTCACCCCTCCACTTT
few | TRBJ2-7 | TRBV10-3 | 12 | NA | CATQDRANEQYF | TGTGCCACACAAGACAGAGCCAACGAGCAGTACTTC
few | TRBJ2-6 | TRBV6-2/TRBV6-3 | 15 | NA | CASTEHRPGANVLTF | TGTGCCAGCACCGAACACCGCCCTGGGGCCAACGTCCTGACTTTC
NA | TRBJ2-1 | TRBV6-2/TRBV6-3 | 13 | NA | CASSFLSLDHQFF | TGTGCCAGCAGTTTTCTGTCCCTGGACCACCAGTTCTTC
NA | TRBJ2-3 | TRBV9 | 15 | NA | CASSAGVNPGDTKYF | TGTGCCAGCAGCGCGGGAGTGAATCCCGGAGATACGAAGTATTTT
few | TRBJ2-7 | TRBV7-9 | 15 | TRBD2 | CASSLLGAGAHEQYF | TGTGCCAGCAGCTTACTCGGGGCGGGAGCACACGAGCAGTACTTC
NA | TRBJ2-5 | TRBV7-9 | 12 | NA | CASTFTRETQYF | TGTGCCAGCACCTTCACGAGAGAGACCCAGTACTTC
few | TRBJ2-5 | TRBV20-1 | 16 | TRBD1 | CSARGDRGDYQETQYF | TGCAGTGCTAGAGGCGACAGGGGCGACTACCAAGAGACCCAGTACTTC